The present TCR beta chain was sequenced within a study of regulatory T cells in long-lasting Graves disease. This clonotype was counted between two and nine times. The TCR beta library used iRepertoire HTBI primers with Arm-PCR amplification of CDR3. TCRdb reanalysed the multiplex PCR reads using MiXCR and keeps one entry per CDR3 protein. Among some 450,000 distinct CDR3 sequences listed, 23% were seen once. Indicated time point: persistent/refractory GD, antithyroid drugs over 5 years with positive TRAb. PBMCs were the source of the RNA used for TCR sequencing. This CDR3 has 11 amino acids. V was cut by 5 bases and J by 7 bases, with 8 bases left in between. Looked up from germline, CDR1 is SEHNR and CDR2 is FQNEAQ (reference sequence).

This clonotype was sampled from a female donor with Graves disease. Sample: peripheral blood mononuclear cells (PBMCs), taken when the disease was refractory, from a patient treated with antithyroid drugs. The chain joins TRBV7-9 to TRBJ1-1; D ambiguous. The CDR3 protein is CASSPTVEAFF. Written as DNA, the CDR3 is TGTGCCAGCAGCCCTACCGTTGAAGCTTTCTTT.